The 3 T cell receptor beta chains presented below share a single source sample, sequenced in a study of blood T cell repertoires in COVID-19 (TCRdb year 2020). Receptors were amplified or captured by the immunoSEQ multiplex PCR assay. TCRdb took this table from immuneACCESS and kept in-frame rearrangements with V and J called. Such tables lack part of the clones; where checked against another copy, unresolved V genes explain under half of the gap, and the rest is unexplained. The sample table holds 80,000 to 100,000 clones, of which about 95% were seen once. Roughly 4.7% of the sample rests with the top ten. Sequencing was done on a sample of peripheral blood. The origin of the receptors is a human donor with active COVID-19. The donor label of this sample is uncertain.

This clone was seen once. The V and J genes are TRBV5-1 and TRBJ1-1; 7 positions match TRBD1. V was clipped by 0 bases and J by 6 bases; unmatched bases: 17. CDR3 size: 18 residues. The germline V gene has CDR1 SGHRS and CDR2 YFSETQ. This CDR3 is CASSLDPYPGGGKAEAFF. DNA for the CDR3: TGCGCCAGCAGCTTGGATCCCTATCCAGGGGGTGGGAAGGCTGAAGCTTTCTTT.

The V call is TRBV7-2, the J call TRBJ2-1; a possible D gene is TRBD1 (6 bases). The CDR3 covers 14 residues. The V gene lost 1 base and the J gene lost 8 bases, with 12 bases spanning the gap. Per the germline V gene, CDR1 is SGHTA and CDR2 is FQGNSA. In DNA, the CDR3 is TGTGCCAGCAGCTTAGACAGGGCAGGCGATGAGCAGTTCTTC. Protein product: CASSLDRAGDEQFF.

The chain uses TRBV6-1 and TRBJ2-5; the D is unclear. Looked up from germline, CDR1 is MNHNS and CDR2 is SASEGT. V was clipped by 2 bases and J by 3 bases, with 10 bases between them. The CDR3 consists of 14 residues. This CDR3 is CASSERWREETQYF. The DNA of the CDR3 is TGTGCCAGCAGTGAAAGGTGGAGAGAAGAGACCCAGTACTTC.